This T cell receptor (beta chain) was recorded in a study of cytomegalovirus exposure and HLA in healthy donors. Primers included in the PCR were 60 Vbeta and 13 Jbeta primers. The data were produced by immunoSEQ multiplex PCR, yet TCRdb's version contains in-frame clones alone and is incomplete. The sample has roughly 150,000 clones, 82% seen once; the top ten hold approximately 1.5%. The TCR was taken from a girl aged 10-17 years in good health and CMV-seropositive. Source material: PBMCs.

CDR3 in amino acids: CASSRREPYNEQFF. DNA of the CDR3: TGTGCCAGTAGTCGGCGGGAGCCCTACAATGAGCAGTTCTTC. The chain combines TRBV19 with TRBJ2-1, with 7 bases that match TRBD2. The CDR3 is 14 amino acids. J was trimmed by 2 bases and V by 5 bases; bases with no gene match: 3. Germline loops: CDR1 LNHDA, CDR2 SQIVND (reference sequence).